This T cell receptor beta chain originates from a study of T cell repertoires in cytomegalovirus infection. The overall study: CMV epitopes used comprised recently identified HLA-C-restricted ones and well-studied HLA-B-restricted ones. Shared public TCR beta signatures pointed to both CMV infection and a matching HLA type.

TCRdb independently ran MiXCR on the reads; one entry per CDR3 protein. The data show some 500,000 distinct CDR3 sequences, more than 30% seen once. The CDR3 has 16 amino acids. The junction had 4 bases not matched to a gene; V was cut back by 0 bases and J by 5 bases. Germline V gives CDR1 MNHEY, CDR2 SVGAGI. Points from the study as a whole: Across the ex vivo response, the dominant clonotypes were HLA-C-restricted CMV-specific TCR beta clonotypes.

In the case of this clonotype: Its antigen is not identified.

The chain uses TRBV6-5 and TRBJ2-3; 11 nucleotides match TRBD1. The sequencing used cultured PBMCs, collected from culture after CMV antigen stimulation. This sequence originates from a human donor in good health (CMV status not recorded). Some clones in this sample may be carry-over from other donors' samples. CDR3 DNA sequence: TGTGCCAGCAGTTACTCAGGACAGGGGGCAAGAGATACGCAGTATTTT. This translates into CASSYSGQGARDTQYF.